This TCR beta chain was identified in a study of regulatory and conventional T cells in RAG deficiency. V lost 2 bases and J 4 bases, leaving 6 bases between the germline ends. Germline V gene data show CDR1 as SGHRS and CDR2 as YFSETQ. CDR3 length: 12 residues. Genomic DNA came from blood regulatory T cells gated CD4+ CD25-high CD127-low. Study-wide results and limits: Shannon entropy was markedly lower and Simpson indices higher in RAG-deficient patients than control T-cell subsets. Omenn patients showed >90% Treg-Tconv overlap and shorter CDR3 lengths.

Sequenced by immunoSEQ multiplex PCR; TCRdb stores in-frame clones only, minus some. The profile covers fewer than 9,500 clones, with 80% to 95% appearing a single time and approximately 1.5% taken by the ten largest. As to this clone: Its antigen remains unknown.

The data were also submitted as part of a second study, on regulatory T cells. That work adds: Primers: 52 TRBV forward and 13 TRBJ reverse.

The chain has TRBV5-1 and TRBJ1-2; tentatively, D is TRBD1 (5 bases). The material sequenced was CD127- CD25+ CD4+ Tregs sorted from blood. The origin of this receptor is a human donor in good health. DNA for the CDR3: TGCGCCAGCAGCTTCGACAGCTATGGCTACACCTTC. Protein product: CASSFDSYGYTF.